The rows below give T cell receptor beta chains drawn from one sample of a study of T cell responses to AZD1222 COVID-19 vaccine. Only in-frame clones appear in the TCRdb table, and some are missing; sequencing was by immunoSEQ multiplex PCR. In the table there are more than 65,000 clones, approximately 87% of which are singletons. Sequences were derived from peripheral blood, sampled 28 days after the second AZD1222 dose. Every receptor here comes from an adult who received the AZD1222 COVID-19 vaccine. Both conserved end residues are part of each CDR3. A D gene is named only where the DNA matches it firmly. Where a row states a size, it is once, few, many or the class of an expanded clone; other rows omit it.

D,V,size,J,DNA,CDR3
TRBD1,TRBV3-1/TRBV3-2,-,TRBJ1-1,TGTGCCAGCAGCCTCCAGGGGGGTTGGAAAGCTTTCTTT,CASSLQGGWKAFF
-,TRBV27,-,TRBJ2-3,TGTGCCAGCAGTTTAAGGAGTGGCCCCACAGATACGCAGTATTTT,CASSLRSGPTDTQYF
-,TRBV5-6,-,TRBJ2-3,TGTGCCAGCAGCTTGTTGGCACCGCATAGCACAGATACGCAGTATTTT,CASSLLAPHSTDTQYF
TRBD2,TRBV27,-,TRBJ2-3,TGTGCCAGCAGACCCGCATTGCGGGGGGGCCCAAATACGCAGTATTTT,CASRPALRGGPNTQYF
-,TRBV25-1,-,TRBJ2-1,TGTGCCAGCAGTTTATCAGGGGCTGGGCAGTTCTTC,CASSLSGAGQFF
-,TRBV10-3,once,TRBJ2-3,TGTGCCATCGCCTCAGGCGACCACACAGATACGCAGTATTTT,CAIASGDHTDTQYF
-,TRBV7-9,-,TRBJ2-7,TGTGCCAGCTCAAAGGTGGGGGTAACCTACGAGCAGTACTTC,CASSKVGVTYEQYF
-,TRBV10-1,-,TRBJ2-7,TGCGCCAGCAGTGAGTCGACGGACTATCTAACCTACGAGCAGTACTTC,CASSESTDYLTYEQYF
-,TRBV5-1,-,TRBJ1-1,TGCGCCAGCAGCTTAAAGGGCCAAAGGACTGAAGCTTTCTTT,CASSLKGQRTEAFF
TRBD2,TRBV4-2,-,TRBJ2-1,TGTGCCAGCAGCCAAGATCGGCTAGCGGGCCTCTCCTACAATGAGCAGTTCTTC,CASSQDRLAGLSYNEQFF
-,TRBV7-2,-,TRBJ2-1,TGTGCCAGCAGCTTAGGGCGCCGAAGCTCCTACAATGAGCAGTTCTTC,CASSLGRRSSYNEQFF
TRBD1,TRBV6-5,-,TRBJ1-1,TGTGCCAGCAGTACGGTCCAGGGGGGGGACACTGAAGCTTTCTTT,CASSTVQGGDTEAFF
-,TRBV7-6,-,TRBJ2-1,TGTGCCAGCAGCCAGGGGGGGGGCGCCCTAAAGGAGCAGTTCTTC,CASSQGGGALKEQFF
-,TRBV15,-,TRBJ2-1,TGTGCCACCAGGGTTGACAGGTCCTCCTACAATGAGCAGTTCTTC,CATRVDRSSYNEQFF
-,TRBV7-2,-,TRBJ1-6,TGTGCCAGCAGCTGGGGGGGCTTCCCCGTCTCCTATAATTCACCCCTCCACTTT,CASSWGGFPVSYNSPLHF
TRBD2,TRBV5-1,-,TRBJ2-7,TGCGCCAGCAGTCCGGGAGGACCCTCCTACGAGCAGTACTTC,CASSPGGPSYEQYF
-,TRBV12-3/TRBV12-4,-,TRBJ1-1,TGTGCCAGCAGTTTCAGGGGGAACACTGAAGCTTTCTTT,CASSFRGNTEAFF
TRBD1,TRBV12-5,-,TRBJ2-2,TGTGCTAGTGGTTTGGGCATAGGGGGCAAAAACACCGGGGAGCTGTTTTTT,CASGLGIGGKNTGELFF
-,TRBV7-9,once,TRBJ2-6,TGTGCCAGCAGCTTAGACCAGGCTGGGGCCAACGTCCTGACTTTC,CASSLDQAGANVLTF
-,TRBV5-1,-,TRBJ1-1,TGCGCCAGCAAAAAGACAGATACGAACACTGAAGCTTTCTTT,CASKKTDTNTEAFF
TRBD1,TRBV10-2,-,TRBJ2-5,TGCGCCAGCAGTGAGGGACAGGGGGCAAAGACCCAGTACTTC,CASSEGQGAKTQYF
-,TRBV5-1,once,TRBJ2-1,TGCGCCAGCACCTGGACAGCTCTAGCGGCCGCCTACAATGAGCAGTTCTTC,CASTWTALAAAYNEQFF
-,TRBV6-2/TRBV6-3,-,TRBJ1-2,TGTGCCAGCAGTGACGGGCCTCACTATGGCTACACCTTC,CASSDGPHYGYTF
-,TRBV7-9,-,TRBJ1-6,TGTGCCAGCAGCTTTGGGGACATCGGGCCCCTCCACTTT,CASSFGDIGPLHF
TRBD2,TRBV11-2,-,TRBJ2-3,TGTGCCAGCAGCTTTCGGACTAGCGGCACAGATACGCAGTATTTT,CASSFRTSGTDTQYF
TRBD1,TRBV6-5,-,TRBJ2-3,TGTGCCAGCAGGGACAGGGATACGCAGTATTTT,CASRDRDTQYF
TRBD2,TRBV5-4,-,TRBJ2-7,TGTGCCAGCGCGCGAGAACTAGCGGGAGGCGGCGAGCAGTACTTC,CASARELAGGGEQYF
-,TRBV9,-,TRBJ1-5,TGTGCCAGCAGTCAGACAGGTAGCAATCAGCCCCAGCATTTT,CASSQTGSNQPQHF
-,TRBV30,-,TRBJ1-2,TGTGCCCGTGACGACGGCCATGGCTACACCTTC,CARDDGHGYTF
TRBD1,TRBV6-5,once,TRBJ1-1,TGTGCCAGCAGTCTAAACAGGGGAGGCACTGAAGCTTTCTTT,CASSLNRGGTEAFF
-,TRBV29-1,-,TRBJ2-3,TGCAGCGTGGGAAGCCCAGCGTGGGACACAGATACGCAGTATTTT,CSVGSPAWDTDTQYF
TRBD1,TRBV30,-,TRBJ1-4,TGTGCCTGCTTGGGACAGGGGGCTAATGAAAAACTGTTTTTT,CACLGQGANEKLFF
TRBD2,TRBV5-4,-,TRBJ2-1,TGTGCCAGCAGCTGGACTAGCGGGAGGTTTAATGAGCAGTTCTTC,CASSWTSGRFNEQFF
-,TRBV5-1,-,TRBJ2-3,TGCGCCAGCAGCTTGTTAGGGATCAGTGCAGATACGCAGTATTTT,CASSLLGISADTQYF
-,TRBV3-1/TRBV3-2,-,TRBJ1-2,TGTGCCAGCAGCCATCACAGACGAAACTATGGCTACACCTTC,CASSHHRRNYGYTF
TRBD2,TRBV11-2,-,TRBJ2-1,TGTGCCAGCAGCTTAGACGGCGGGGGGCTTGAGCAGTTCTTC,CASSLDGGGLEQFF
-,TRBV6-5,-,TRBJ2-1,TGTGCCAGCAGGAGGGAAAATGAGCAGTTCTTC,CASRRENEQFF
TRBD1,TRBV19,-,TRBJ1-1,TGTGCCAGTAGCCGAGGACAGGGTTCGACTGAAGCTTTCTTT,CASSRGQGSTEAFF
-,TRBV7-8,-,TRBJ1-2,TGTGCCAGCAGCTTGGGGCAGCCCACGCCTAACTATGGCTACACCTTC,CASSLGQPTPNYGYTF
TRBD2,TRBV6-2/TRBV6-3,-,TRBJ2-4,TGTGCCAGCAGTTGGTTAGCTACACGGAGTAGCGGGAGCAAAAACATTCAGTACTTC,CASSWLATRSSGSKNIQYF
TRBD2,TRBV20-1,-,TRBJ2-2,TGCAGTGCTAGTGGGGGTGGTAGCGGGAATCACGGGGAGCTGTTTTTT,CSASGGGSGNHGELFF